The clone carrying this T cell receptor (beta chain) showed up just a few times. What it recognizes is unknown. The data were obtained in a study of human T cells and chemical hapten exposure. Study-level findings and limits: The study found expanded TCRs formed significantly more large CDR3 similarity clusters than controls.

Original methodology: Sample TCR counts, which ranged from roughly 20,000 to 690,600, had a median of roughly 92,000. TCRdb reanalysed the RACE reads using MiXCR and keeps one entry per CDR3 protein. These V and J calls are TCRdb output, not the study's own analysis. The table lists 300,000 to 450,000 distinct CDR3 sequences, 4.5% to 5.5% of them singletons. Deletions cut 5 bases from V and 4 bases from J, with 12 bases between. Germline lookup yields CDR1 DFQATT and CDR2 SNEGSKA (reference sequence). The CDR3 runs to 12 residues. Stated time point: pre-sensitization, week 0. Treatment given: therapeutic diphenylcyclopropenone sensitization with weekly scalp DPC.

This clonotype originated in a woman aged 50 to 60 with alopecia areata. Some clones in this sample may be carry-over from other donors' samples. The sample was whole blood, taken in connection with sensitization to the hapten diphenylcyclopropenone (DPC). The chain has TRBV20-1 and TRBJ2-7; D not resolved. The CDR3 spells CSASTGLYEQYF. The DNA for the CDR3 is TGCAGTGCTTCTACCGGGTTATACGAGCAGTACTTC.